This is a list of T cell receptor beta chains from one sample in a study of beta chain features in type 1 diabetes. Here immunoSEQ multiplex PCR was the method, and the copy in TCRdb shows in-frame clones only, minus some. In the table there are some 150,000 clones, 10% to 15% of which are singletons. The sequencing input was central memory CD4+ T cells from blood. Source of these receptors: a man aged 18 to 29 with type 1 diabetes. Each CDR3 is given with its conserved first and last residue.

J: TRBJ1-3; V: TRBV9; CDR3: CASSVDSSKNTIYF
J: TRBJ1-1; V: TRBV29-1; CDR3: CSGEQGARTEAFF
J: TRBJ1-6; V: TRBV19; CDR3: CASMLVGDNSPLHF
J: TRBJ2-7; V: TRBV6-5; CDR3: CASSTTYEQYF
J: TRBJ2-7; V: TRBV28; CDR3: CASSHQRGNGQFLRQYF
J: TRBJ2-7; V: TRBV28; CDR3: CASSSGTGGLDEQYF
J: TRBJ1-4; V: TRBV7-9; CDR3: CASSSDRAREKLFF
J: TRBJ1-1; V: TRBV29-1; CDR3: CSVEISLNTEAFF
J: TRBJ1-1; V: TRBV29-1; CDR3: CSVVPGVNTEAFF
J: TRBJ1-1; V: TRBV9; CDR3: CASKLDIDTEAFF
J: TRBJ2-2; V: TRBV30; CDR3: CAWRGRVTGELFF
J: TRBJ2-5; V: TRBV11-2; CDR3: CASSLGETQYF
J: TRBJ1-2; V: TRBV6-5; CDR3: CASSLDRNYGYTF
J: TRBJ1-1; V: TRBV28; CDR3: CASTQQGKIEAFF
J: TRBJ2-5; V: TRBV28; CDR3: CASSSGDRGQETQYF
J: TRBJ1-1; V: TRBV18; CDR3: CASSPGQGRTEAFF
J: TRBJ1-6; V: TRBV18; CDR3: CASSPDSRSPLHF